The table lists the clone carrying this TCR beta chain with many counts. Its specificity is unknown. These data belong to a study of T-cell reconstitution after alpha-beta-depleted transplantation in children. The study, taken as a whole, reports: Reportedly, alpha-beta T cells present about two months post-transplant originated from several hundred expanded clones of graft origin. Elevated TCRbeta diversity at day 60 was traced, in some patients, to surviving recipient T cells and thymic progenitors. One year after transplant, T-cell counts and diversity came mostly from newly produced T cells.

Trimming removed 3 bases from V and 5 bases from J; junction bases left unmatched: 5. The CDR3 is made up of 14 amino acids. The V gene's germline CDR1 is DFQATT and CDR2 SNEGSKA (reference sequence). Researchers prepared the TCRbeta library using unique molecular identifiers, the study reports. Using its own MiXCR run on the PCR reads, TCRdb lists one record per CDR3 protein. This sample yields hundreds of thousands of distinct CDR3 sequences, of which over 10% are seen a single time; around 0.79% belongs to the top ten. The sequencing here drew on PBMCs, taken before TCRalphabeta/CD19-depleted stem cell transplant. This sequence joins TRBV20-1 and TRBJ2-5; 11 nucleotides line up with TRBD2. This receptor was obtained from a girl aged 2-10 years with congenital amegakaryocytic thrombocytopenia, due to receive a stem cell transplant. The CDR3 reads CSARTSGIGETQYF. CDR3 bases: TGCAGTGCTAGGACTAGCGGGATTGGTGAGACCCAGTACTTC.